What follows is one T cell receptor (beta chain) and its context. With random hexamers, roughly 0.45 to 1 ug RNA was reverse transcribed. It was immunoSEQ multiplex PCR that amplified TCR beta CDR3 across 54 Vbeta and 13 Jbeta. Each CDR3 protein gets one entry after TCRdb re-called the immunoSEQ multiplex PCR reads with MiXCR. The data show about 130,000 distinct CDR3 sequences, more than 80% seen once. The multiple sclerosis control group consisted of treatment-naive patients whose relapsing-remitting disease, which was either stable or active, fulfilled revised McDonald criteria. Negative isolation yielded the CD8+ and CD4+ T cells, while FACS enriched the TEMRA cells. This entry comes from a study of CD8 T cells in Susac syndrome. The CDR3 length is 15 residues. Germline CDR1 LGHDT, CDR2 YNNKEL (reference sequence). Unmatched junction bases numbered 4, after V lost 3 bases and J lost 3 bases.

The source material was CD8+ T cells from PBMCs. The sequence derives from a human donor with multiple sclerosis. The chain uses TRBV3-1 and TRBJ2-1, with 8 bases identical to TRBD1. The CDR3 nucleotides are TGTGCCAGCAGCCATGACAGGGGCTTCTACAATGAGCAGTTCTTC. Translation gives CASSHDRGFYNEQFF.